These 16 T cell receptor beta chains were sequenced from one sample in a study of T cell repertoires in cytomegalovirus infection. Each CDR3 protein gets one entry after TCRdb re-called the reads with MiXCR. The data hold some 920,000 distinct CDR3 sequences, with around 31% observed a single time. For these TCRs, the target antigens are not known. This material consisted of cultured CD8+ T cells from PBMCs, taken from culture after CMV antigen stimulation. Every receptor here comes from a human donor in good health (CMV status not recorded). Some clones in this sample may be carry-over from other donors' samples.

The rearrangement joins TRBV28 to TRBJ2-1, with D possibly called TRBD1 or TRBD2 (5 bases each). CDR3 size: 15 residues. Trimming removed 6 bases from V and 4 bases from J, with 16 bases in between. Germline values: CDR1 MDHEN, CDR2 SYDVKM. CDR3 residues: CASRIRDVNYNEQFF. DNA for the CDR3: TGTGCCAGCAGAATCCGGGACGTTAATTACAATGAGCAGTTCTTC.

The chain is built from TRBV6-5 and TRBJ2-1; 12 positions match TRBD2. Per germline, CDR1 MNHEY and CDR2 SVGAGI. Losses at the gene ends were 6 bases for V and 10 bases for J; bases not matched to a gene: 10. The CDR3 totals 15 residues. The CDR3 DNA follows: TGTGCCAGCAGCATACGGACTAGCGGGGCCTCGGAGCAGTTCTTC. Its protein product is CASSIRTSGASEQFF.

V usage is TRBV27 and J usage is TRBJ2-3; D unclear. Germline V gene data show CDR1 as MNHEY and CDR2 as SMNVEV (reference sequence). The germline V and J ends were trimmed by 3 bases and 8 bases, with 12 bases remaining between them. The CDR3 has 13 amino acids. DNA of the CDR3: TGTGCCAGCAGTTTGAGCCAGCAAGGTACGCAGTATTTT. Protein product: CASSLSQQGTQYF.

This clonotype appeared a few times. This may be a read error, as it is one base from a much larger clone. The chain is built from TRBV6-4 and TRBJ2-2; D uncertain. The CDR3 sequence is 12 residues long. V was clipped by 6 bases and J by 6 bases, with 8 bases between them. Germline CDR1 is MRHNA and CDR2 is SNTAGT. The CDR3 coding sequence is TGTGCCAGCAGCCGGTCCGCCGGGGAGCTGTTTTTT. Residues: CASSRSAGELFF.

This clonotype was seen ten or more times. Its ends do not fully match the called genes, so a read error is possible. This chain connects TRBV7-7 to TRBJ1-1; maybe TRBD1 (5 bases). The CDR3 contains 13 residues. Germline-derived CDR1 and CDR2 are SSHAT and FNYEAQ (reference sequence). CDR3 nucleotide sequence: TGTGCTAGCAGCTTGGGGGACGGCACTGAAGCTTTCTTT. Translation: CASSLGDGTEAFF. The whole variable domain, remainder taken from reference TRBV7-7 and TRBJ1-1, is GAGVSQSPRYKVTKRGQDVTLRCDPISSHATLYWYQQALGQGPEFLTYFNYEAQPDKSGLPSDRFSAERPEGSISTLTIQRTEQRDSAMYRCASSLGDGTEAFFGQGTRLTVV.

This clonotype was detected only a few times. The V call is TRBV11-3, the J call TRBJ2-4, with 9 bases fitting TRBD2. J was trimmed by 8 bases and V by 5 bases; bases with no gene match: 4. The CDR3 sequence is 13 residues long. Germline V CDR1 and CDR2: SGHNT, YENEEA. CDR3 protein: CASSPGGGDIQYF. For the CDR3, the DNA is TGTGCCAGCAGCCCCGGCGGGGGGGACATTCAGTACTTC.

Only a few counts were recorded for this clonotype. The rearrangement links TRBV12-5 to TRBJ1-4, with a possible D match to TRBD1 (5 bases). Trimming removed 6 bases at V and 5 bases at J, with 13 bases between. This CDR3 has 14 amino acids. The germline gives CDR1 LGHNT, CDR2 FRNRAP. The CDR3 sequence: CASGRRDRNEKLFF. CDR3 sequence (DNA): TGTGCTAGTGGGCGCCGGGACCGGAATGAAAAACTGTTTTTT.

This clonotype has only a few counts. This sequence joins TRBV7-9 and TRBJ2-7, with D possibly being TRBD2 (5 bases). This CDR3 has 13 amino acids. Deletions cut 5 bases from V and 1 base from J, with 9 bases between. Germline values: CDR1 SEHNR, CDR2 FQNEAQ (reference sequence). The CDR3 coding sequence is TGTGCCAGCAGCCCCCGGGAATCCTACGAGCAGTACTTC. Residues: CASSPRESYEQYF.

The chain joins TRBV4-1 to TRBJ2-1; 9 bases are shared with TRBD1. J lost 5 bases, V lost 3 bases, and 8 bases had no gene match. In germline, CDR1 is MGHRA, CDR2 YSYEKL. The CDR3 consists of 16 residues. The CDR3 loop reads CASSQPGTGTDNEQFF. In nucleotides, the CDR3 is TGCGCCAGCAGCCAGCCCGGGACAGGGACAGACAATGAGCAGTTCTTC.

Only a few counts were recorded for this clonotype. Here the CDR3 reads CASSTDTDNQPQHF. In DNA, the CDR3 is TGTGCCAGCAGCACGGACACGGACAATCAGCCCCAGCATTTT. The rearrangement links TRBV5-6 to TRBJ1-5, with a possible D match to TRBD1 (5 bases). V was shortened by 4 bases and J by 3 bases, with 11 bases between the two germline ends. Germline V gene sequence: CDR1 SGHDT, CDR2 YYEEEE. There are 14 residues in the CDR3.

The chain has TRBV7-9 and TRBJ2-5; the D gene is possibly TRBD2 (6 bases). The CDR3 consists of 15 residues. The V end was cut by 1 base, the J end by 2 bases, with 11 bases between. Germline CDR1 is SEHNR and CDR2 is FQNEAQ (reference sequence). The CDR3 nucleotides are TGTGCCAGCAGCTTAGATCCTAGCGATCAAGAGACCCAGTACTTC. This gives the protein CASSLDPSDQETQYF.

The genes are TRBV28 and TRBJ2-1; 16 bases fit TRBD2. The CDR3 contains 17 residues. J lost 9 bases, V lost 2 bases, and 7 bases had no gene match. Germline CDR1 is MDHEN and CDR2 is SYDVKM. CDR3 DNA sequence: TGTGCCAGCAGTTTAAACGCGGGACTAGCGGGGGGGCCTGAGCAGTTCTTC. It encodes CASSLNAGLAGGPEQFF. Variable domain in full (rest from reference TRBV28 and TRBJ2-1): DVKVTQSSRYLVKRTGEKVFLECVQDMDHENMFWYRQDPGLGLRLIYFSYDVKMKEKGDIPEGYSVSREKKERFSLILESASTNQTSMYLCASSLNAGLAGGPEQFFGPGTRLTVL.

This clonotype was seen a few times. The V and J genes are TRBV6-1 and TRBJ2-1; no reliable D call. The CDR3 is 13 residues long. Germline V gives CDR1 MNHNS, CDR2 SASEGT. V was clipped by 4 bases and J by 4 bases, with 8 bases between them. The CDR3 here is CASSVDFYNEQFF. In nucleotides, the CDR3 is TGTGCCAGCAGTGTCGATTTTTACAATGAGCAGTTCTTC.

The rearrangement links TRBV4-1 to TRBJ1-3; D might be TRBD1 (5 bases). Germline CDR1 MGHRA, CDR2 YSYEKL. The CDR3 contains 16 residues. V lost 3 bases, J lost 0 bases, and 12 bases lay in between. The CDR3 bases are TGCGCCAGCAGCCACCCCCATGACAGCTCTGGAAACACCATATATTTT. Translation: CASSHPHDSSGNTIYF.

This rearrangement joins TRBV5-5 to TRBJ1-1; perhaps TRBD1 as D (5 bases). Germline V CDR1 and CDR2: SGHKS, YYEKEE (reference sequence). The CDR3 has 16 amino acids. The V gene lost 0 bases and the J gene lost 0 bases, with 12 bases spanning the gap. In DNA, the CDR3 is TGTGCCAGCAGCTTGGCCATAATGGACATGAACACTGAAGCTTTCTTT. Its translation: CASSLAIMDMNTEAFF.

J is TRBJ1-5 and V is TRBV4-2; D remains ambiguous. This CDR3 is built from 16 residues. The germline CDR1 and CDR2 sequences are LGHNA and YNFKEQ. Trimming took 1 base from V and 6 from J, leaving 16 bases between them. The CDR3 protein is CASSQAKAVEGQPQHF. The CDR3 coding sequence is TGTGCCAGCAGCCAAGCTAAGGCAGTTGAGGGTCAGCCCCAGCATTTT.